Below, 14 T cell receptor beta chains from the same sample are listed, as sequenced in a study of shared clonotypes between healthy human individuals. Sequencing was performed with immunoSEQ multiplex PCR; in TCRdb, only in-frame clones are kept and a portion is missing. The sample has 1,400,000 or so clones; less than 99% are singletons. The sequencing sample was made of naive CD4+ T cells sorted from blood. Specified subset: CD45RA+ positively selected. The receptors were sampled from a man between 25 and 39 years old in good health.

This clone has just one count. Other DNA sequences in this sample translate to the same CDR3. The chain has TRBV30 and TRBJ2-5, with D maybe TRBD2 (5 bases). Looked up from germline, CDR1 is GTSNPN and CDR2 is SVGIG (reference sequence). V lost 2 bases to trimming and J lost 5 bases, with 9 bases between them. This CDR3 contains 12 residues. Here the CDR3 DNA reads TGTGCCTGGAGTACTGGGAGTGAGACCCAGTACTTC. Encoded protein: CAWSTGSETQYF.

The CDR3 spells CASSPGLSGANYGYTF. CDR3 nucleotides: TGTGCCAGCTCACCAGGATTAAGCGGGGCTAACTATGGCTACACCTTC. The rearrangement joins TRBV18 to TRBJ1-2; D is uncertain. Germline loops: CDR1 KGHSH, CDR2 LQKENI. Trimming removed 2 bases from V and 0 bases from J, with 13 bases in between. The CDR3 is 16 residues long.

This sequence joins TRBV14 and TRBJ2-4, with 7 bases that match TRBD1. Looked up from germline, CDR1 is SGHDN and CDR2 is FVKESK. This CDR3 region has 18 residues. V dropped 1 base and J dropped 2; count of bases not matched to a gene: 11. The CDR3 region is CASSQAYRDSPSKNIQYF. CDR3 in DNA: TGTGCCAGCAGCCAAGCCTACCGGGACAGCCCTTCCAAAAACATTCAGTACTTC.

The genes are TRBV21-1 and TRBJ2-7; the listed D gene, TRBD2, was not tested against the DNA. TRBV21-1 is tagged as a pseudogene. The CDR3 extends over 16 amino acids. The DNA for the CDR3 is TGTGCCAGCAGCAACCTAGCGGGAGGGTCCTGCTACGAGCAGTACTTC. Translated: CASSNLAGGSCYEQYF.

The J gene is TRBJ1-2, the V gene TRBV7-9; the D is unclear. Trimming stripped 2 bases from V and 3 bases from J, with 10 bases between. CDR1 is SEHNR, CDR2 FQNEAQ, per germline (reference sequence). CDR3 length: 14 amino acids. This CDR3 reads CASSLSREDYGYTF. In DNA form, the CDR3 reads TGTGCCAGCAGCTTATCTCGGGAGGACTATGGCTACACCTTC.

This chain connects TRBV6-1 to TRBJ2-7; D gene unclear. The CDR3 is made up of 15 amino acids. V was trimmed by 1 base and J by 2 bases, leaving 12 bases between them. Germline loops: CDR1 MNHNS, CDR2 SASEGT. CDR3 DNA sequence: TGTGCCAGCAGTGAAGTCCGAGGTGGGACCTACGAGCAGTACTTC. This translates into CASSEVRGGTYEQYF.

This clone was observed a single time. The chain is built from TRBV29-1 and TRBJ1-5; the match to TRBD1 covers 7 bases. In germline, CDR1 is SQVTM, CDR2 ANQGSEA. This CDR3 is built from 14 residues. V trimming: 4 bases; J trimming: 7 bases; junction bases outside the gene matches: 10. The CDR3 DNA reads TGCAGCGTTGCGTCCGGGACAGCAAACCAGCCCCAGCATTTT. This gives the protein CSVASGTANQPQHF.

The V gene is TRBV5-1, the J gene TRBJ2-4, with 9 bases matching TRBD1. The J segment lost 3 bases and the V segment lost 0 bases, leaving 4 bases of the junction unmatched. Germline V gives CDR1 SGHRS, CDR2 YFSETQ. The CDR3 is made up of 16 amino acids. The CDR3 loop is CASSLEQGANKNIQYF. CDR3 nucleotides: TGCGCCAGCAGCTTGGAACAGGGGGCTAACAAAAACATTCAGTACTTC.

This rearrangement joins TRBV5-4 to TRBJ2-1, with D perhaps TRBD2 (5 bases). Germline lookup yields CDR1 SGHNT and CDR2 YYREEE (reference sequence). V gave up 1 base and J gave up 3 bases, with 8 bases separating them. The CDR3 consists of 14 residues. CDR3 residues: CASSLWRNYNEQFF. CDR3 bases: TGTGCCAGCAGCTTGTGGAGGAACTACAATGAGCAGTTCTTC.

The rearrangement links TRBV4-3 to TRBJ1-4; the D is unclear. Trimming cost V 4 bases and J 8 bases, with 11 bases left between them. Germline-derived CDR1 and CDR2 are LGHNA and YSLEER. The CDR3 is 13 residues long. The CDR3 protein is CASSPWAGEKLFF. The CDR3 DNA reads as TGCGCCAGCAGCCCGTGGGCCGGCGAAAAACTGTTTTTT.

About this clone: In the same sample, other DNA sequences code for this CDR3. J is TRBJ2-7 and V is TRBV18, with TRBD2 as a possible D gene (6 bases). Germline V CDR1 and CDR2: KGHSH, LQKENI. The CDR3 is made up of 14 amino acids. Trimming took 6 bases from V and 6 from J, leaving 18 bases between them. The CDR3 bases are TGTGCCAGCTCGCCCGGGCTTGCGGGGAGCGAGCAGTACTTC. Amino acids: CASSPGLAGSEQYF.

The rearrangement uses TRBV7-8 and TRBJ2-1; TRBD2 agrees at 13 bases. The V segment lost 5 bases and the J segment 10 bases; nucleotides outside the gene matches: 14. This CDR3 contains 17 residues. The germline V gene has CDR1 SGHVS and CDR2 FQNEAQ. The CDR3 DNA sequence: TGTGCCAGCAGCCAAAGGGATAAAGGACTAGCGGGAGCGGAGCAGTTCTTC. Its translation: CASSQRDKGLAGAEQFF.

The gene calls are TRBV11-3 and TRBJ2-1, with D perhaps TRBD2 (5 bases). The germline gives CDR1 SGHNT, CDR2 YENEEA. Trimming shortened V by 6 bases and J by 8 bases, and 20 bases separated the two germline ends. CDR3 size: 15 residues. In DNA form, the CDR3 reads TGTGCCAGCAGTCCCTCCTCGGGAAGAGTGGATGAGCAGTTCTTC. As protein: CASSPSSGRVDEQFF.

This rearrangement joins TRBV11-3 to TRBJ1-5; no clear D. The CDR3 runs 13 residues. The germline gives CDR1 SGHNT, CDR2 YENEEA. The ends were cut back, 3 bases at V and 3 bases at J, with 6 bases in the middle. CDR3 protein: CASSFPFNQPQHF. CDR3 sequence (DNA): TGTGCCAGCAGCTTTCCGTTCAATCAGCCCCAGCATTTT. The whole variable domain, remainder taken from reference TRBV11-3 and TRBJ1-5, is EAGVVQSPRYKIIEKKQPVAFWCNPISGHNTLYWYLQNLGQGPELLIRYENEEAVDDSQLPKDRFSAERLKGVDSTLKIQPAELGDSAVYLCASSFPFNQPQHFGDGTRLSIL.